This paragraph reports one T cell receptor beta chain. The entry originates in a study of blood T cell repertoires in COVID-19. CDR1 SGHRS and CDR2 YFSETQ come from the germline V gene. CDR3 size: 13 residues. V was clipped by 5 bases and J by 0 bases, with 8 bases between them. Sequencing used immunoSEQ multiplex PCR; TCRdb keeps in-frame clones, though not all of them. The sample holds approximately 400,000 clones, around 86% seen once. The receptor was derived from a woman in her 50s who had recovered from COVID-19. The V gene is TRBV5-1, the J gene TRBJ1-1; D call uncertain. The material sequenced was PBMCs or T cells enriched from blood (not recorded which). The CDR3 sequence: CASRSTVNTEAFF. In DNA form, the CDR3 reads TGCGCCAGCAGATCAACAGTGAACACTGAAGCTTTCTTT.